This T cell receptor beta chain derives from a study of blood T cell repertoires in COVID-19. In the study overall: Sites in the United States, Italy and Spain provided acute and convalescent COVID-19 samples. Sample material is recorded as cDNA or gDNA derived from T cells, B-cell-depleted T cells, or PBMCs.

Germline CDR1 and CDR2: KGHSH and LQKENI. The CDR3 spans 15 residues. After removal of 3 bases from V and 6 bases from J, the junction contained 7 bases not matched to a gene. The method was immunoSEQ multiplex PCR; TCRdb's version includes in-frame clones alone and lacks a portion of them. The sample has more than 12,000 clones; roughly 89% are singletons. The genes are TRBV18 and TRBJ2-3, with 9 bases lining up with TRBD1. Sequencing input: peripheral blood. This sequence originates from a human donor in a cohort sampled during active COVID-19. The CDR3 is CASSPPGQGRDTQYF. CDR3 DNA: TGTGCCAGCTCACCCCCAGGACAGGGGAGGGATACGCAGTATTTT.